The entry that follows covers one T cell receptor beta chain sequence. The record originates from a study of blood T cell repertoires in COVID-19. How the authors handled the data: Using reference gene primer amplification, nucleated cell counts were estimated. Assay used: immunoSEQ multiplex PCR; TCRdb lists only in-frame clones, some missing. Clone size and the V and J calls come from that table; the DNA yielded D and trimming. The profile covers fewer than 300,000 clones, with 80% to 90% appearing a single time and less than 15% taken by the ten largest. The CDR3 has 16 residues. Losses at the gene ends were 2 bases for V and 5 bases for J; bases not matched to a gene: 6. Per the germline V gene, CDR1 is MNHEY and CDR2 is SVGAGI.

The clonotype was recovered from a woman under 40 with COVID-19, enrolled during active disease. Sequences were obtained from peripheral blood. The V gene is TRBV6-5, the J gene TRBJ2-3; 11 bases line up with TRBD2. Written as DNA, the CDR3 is TGTGCCAGCAGTTACGCTGGGACTAGCGGTATAGATACGCAGTATTTT. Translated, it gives CASSYAGTSGIDTQYF.